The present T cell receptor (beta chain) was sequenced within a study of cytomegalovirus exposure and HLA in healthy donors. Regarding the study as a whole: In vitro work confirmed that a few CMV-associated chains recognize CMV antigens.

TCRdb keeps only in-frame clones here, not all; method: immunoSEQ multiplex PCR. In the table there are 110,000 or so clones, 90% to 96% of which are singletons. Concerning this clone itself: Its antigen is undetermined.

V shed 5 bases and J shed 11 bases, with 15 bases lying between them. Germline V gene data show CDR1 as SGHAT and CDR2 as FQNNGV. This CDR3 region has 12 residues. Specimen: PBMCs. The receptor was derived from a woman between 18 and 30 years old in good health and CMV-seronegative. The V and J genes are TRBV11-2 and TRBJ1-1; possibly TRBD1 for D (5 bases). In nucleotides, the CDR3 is TGTGCCAGCAGCCCAAGGGTCGGGGGGGCTTTCTTT. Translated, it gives CASSPRVGGAFF.